This T cell receptor beta chain was recovered during a study of post-analysis software for immune sequencing data. This clonotype was seen only a few times. Its antigen is not identified. The authors incorporated unique molecular identifiers into the TCR beta cDNA libraries. Using its own MiXCR run on the PCR reads, TCRdb lists one record per CDR3 protein. The sample lists around 500,000 distinct CDR3 sequences, roughly 34% occurring once. Germline V gives CDR1 SGHAT, CDR2 FQNNGV. V was shortened by 0 bases and J by 1 base, with 10 bases between the two germline ends. The CDR3 has 15 residues. General study results and limits: Compared with controls, patients showed significantly lower normalized Chao1 diversity. Higher frequency in patients than in controls was seen for roughly five TRBV segments, with TRBV5-6, TRBV5-1 and TRBV20-1 among them.

The chain joins TRBV11-2 to TRBJ2-7; unclear D gene. Sequenced sample: blood. The clonotype was recovered from a girl aged 2-17 years with multiple sclerosis. The CDR3 here is CASSLDLVLSYEQYF. The CDR3 DNA reads as TGTGCCAGCAGCTTAGATCTAGTCTTGTCCTACGAGCAGTACTTC.